The 27 T cell receptor beta chains presented below share a single source sample, sequenced in a study of blood T cell repertoires in COVID-19. Produced via immunoSEQ multiplex PCR; TCRdb's table is partial and in-frame only. Found here are tens of thousands of clones, about 87% of them singletons; the top ten hold about a sixth. Sequenced sample: peripheral blood. These receptors all stem from a human donor in a cohort sampled during active COVID-19.

The chain is built from TRBV6-5 and TRBJ2-3, with D tentatively TRBD2 (6 bases). Germline CDR1 reads MNHEY; CDR2 reads SVGAGI. The CDR3 totals 15 residues. The ends were cut back, 5 bases at V and 1 base at J, with 13 bases in the middle. The CDR3 sequence: CASSLGGKGTDTQYF. The CDR3 coding sequence is TGTGCCAGCAGTCTCGGGGGAAAAGGCACAGATACGCAGTATTTT.

This clone was observed a single time. This sequence joins TRBV19 and TRBJ1-1; D unresolved. V lost 5 bases and J 3 bases, leaving 10 bases between the germline ends. This CDR3 spans 13 amino acids. In germline, CDR1 is LNHDA, CDR2 SQIVND (reference sequence). The CDR3 coding sequence is TGTGCCAGTAGTCCGAACCGGGACACTGAAGCTTTCTTT. Amino acids: CASSPNRDTEAFF.

This clone turned up a few times. The CDR3 loop is CASRRAGTGYGYTF. DNA for the CDR3: TGTGCCAGCAGACGAGCCGGGACAGGTTATGGCTACACCTTC. V usage is TRBV6-5 and J usage is TRBJ1-2; 8 nucleotides agree with TRBD1. Unmatched junction bases numbered 8, after V lost 6 bases and J lost 5 bases. CDR3 size: 14 residues. From germline, CDR1 is MNHEY and CDR2 SVGAGI.

V gene TRBV6-1 combines with J gene TRBJ1-3; D perhaps matches TRBD1 (6 bases). The germline V gene encodes CDR1 MNHNS and CDR2 SASEGT. CDR3 length: 17 amino acids. V gave up 1 base and J gave up 2 bases, with 15 bases separating them. The chain's CDR3 is CASSEVPTRGTGNTIYF. Here the CDR3 DNA reads TGTGCCAGCAGTGAAGTCCCCACCAGGGGAACTGGAAACACCATATATTTT.

As DNA, the CDR3 is TGTGCCAGCAGCCTCTCAGGGGGCCGTCAGCCCCAGCATTTT. Translation: CASSLSGGRQPQHF. This chain links TRBV5-6 with TRBJ1-5; 8 bases map to TRBD1. CDR1 is SGHDT and CDR2 is YYEEEE in the germline V gene. The CDR3 extends over 14 amino acids. V was pared by 4 bases and J by 6 bases, with 6 bases of the junction left unmatched.

The V call is TRBV5-1, the J call TRBJ1-2; D possibly corresponds to TRBD1 (6 bases). V was trimmed by 0 bases and J by 5 bases, leaving 11 bases between them. Germline CDR1 is SGHRS and CDR2 is YFSETQ. The CDR3 has 14 residues. CDR3 sequence: CASSLGTEKYGYTF. The DNA for the CDR3 is TGCGCCAGCAGCTTGGGGACAGAAAAGTATGGCTACACCTTC.

The gene calls are TRBV5-6 and TRBJ2-7, with TRBD2 as a possible D gene (5 bases). The V end lost 0 bases, the J end lost 3 bases, and 10 bases lay between the germline ends. The germline V gene has CDR1 SGHDT and CDR2 YYEEEE. The CDR3 has 14 amino acids. The CDR3 loop is CASSLGGISYEQYF. The CDR3 DNA is TGTGCCAGCAGCTTGGGAGGGATAAGCTACGAGCAGTACTTC.

The gene calls are TRBV28 and TRBJ2-7, with 8 bases fitting TRBD2. J lost 3 bases, V lost 4 bases, and 8 bases had no gene match. The CDR3 spans 15 residues. The germline V gene has CDR1 MDHEN and CDR2 SYDVKM. CDR3 nucleotide sequence: TGTGCCAGCAGTTACCCCGCCGGGACTAGCTACGAGCAGTACTTC. Translation: CASSYPAGTSYEQYF.

This clone was detected once. The chain employs TRBV7-9 and TRBJ2-7, with D perhaps matching TRBD1 (5 bases). This CDR3 is 14 amino acids long. Germline loops: CDR1 SEHNR, CDR2 FQNEAQ (reference sequence). V was pared by 6 bases and J by 0 bases, with 12 bases between. CDR3 amino acids: CASRVTGPSYEQYF. The CDR3 nucleotides read TGTGCCAGCAGGGTTACAGGCCCCTCCTACGAGCAGTACTTC.

This chain connects TRBV2 to TRBJ1-4; no clear D gene. The CDR3 runs 11 residues. The V end was cut by 4 bases, the J end by 8 bases, with 5 bases between. CDR1 is SNHLY, CDR2 FYNNEI, per germline. CDR3 DNA: TGTGCCAGCAGTGCTATGGAAAAACTGTTTTTT. It is translated as CASSAMEKLFF. The whole variable domain, filled in from reference TRBV2 and TRBJ1-4, reads EPEVTQTPSHQVTQMGQEVILRCVPISNHLYFYWYRQILGQKVEFLVSFYNNEISEKSEIFDDQFSVERPDGSNFTLKIRSTKLEDSAMYFCASSAMEKLFFGSGTQLSVL.

CDR3 bases: TGTGCCAGCAGTTCCCCGGAGGGAGGCAATGAAAAACTGTTTTTT. Residues: CASSSPEGGNEKLFF. The chain links TRBV6-6 to TRBJ1-4; no clear D. V was clipped by 4 bases and J by 5 bases, with 14 bases between them. There are 15 residues in the CDR3. Germline CDR1 reads MNHNY; CDR2 reads SVGAGI (reference sequence).

The rearrangement joins TRBV4-3 to TRBJ2-3; 8 bases agree with TRBD1. The CDR3 is 17 amino acids. V lost 4 bases to trimming and J lost 0 bases; unmatched junction nucleotides: 9. CDR1 and CDR2 (germline): LGHNA, YSLEER. CDR3 DNA sequence: TGCGCCAGCAGCCGCAGAGCCCAGGGGGCTAGCACAGATACGCAGTATTTT. It yields the protein CASSRRAQGASTDTQYF.

The rearrangement joins TRBV9 to TRBJ2-3; 9 nucleotides match TRBD2. The CDR3 sequence is 17 residues long. V lost 3 bases to trimming and J lost 4 bases; unmatched junction nucleotides: 12. Germline assignment: CDR1 SGDLS and CDR2 YYNGEE. CDR3 in amino acids: CASSGPPGGGGADTQYF. The CDR3 nucleotides are TGTGCCAGCAGCGGACCCCCCGGCGGGGGGGGCGCAGATACGCAGTATTTT.

CDR3 loop: CASSQGTGGTFF. The DNA of the CDR3 is TGTGCCAGCAGCCAAGGCACAGGGGGGACTTTCTTT. The genes are TRBV3-1 (or the pseudogene TRBV3-2) and TRBJ1-1; 8 bases are a match to TRBD1. The CDR3 totals 12 residues. V shed 1 base, J shed 12 bases, and the junction held 4 bases outside the gene matches. In germline, CDR1 is LGHDT, CDR2 YNNKEL (reference sequence).

This clone has a handful of counts. Here the CDR3 reads CASATGANYGYTF. DNA of the CDR3: TGTGCCAGTGCCACTGGGGCCAACTATGGCTACACCTTC. The V call is TRBV27, the J call TRBJ1-2, with D possibly matching TRBD1 (5 bases). CDR1 MNHEY and CDR2 SMNVEV come from the germline V gene (reference sequence). This CDR3 contains 13 residues. The V end was cut by 9 bases, the J end by 2 bases, with 13 bases between.

The genes are TRBV12-5 and TRBJ1-2; 10 bases line up with TRBD1. The CDR3 has 17 amino acids. V gave up 2 bases and J gave up 2 bases; unmatched junction bases: 8. The germline V gene has CDR1 LGHNT and CDR2 FRNRAP. The CDR3: CASGLFTTGGENYGYTF. CDR3 DNA sequence: TGTGCTAGTGGTTTGTTTACGACAGGGGGCGAGAACTATGGCTACACCTTC.

The chain combines TRBV25-1 with TRBJ2-1; 10 positions match TRBD1. CDR3 length equals 16 residues. Germline V lookup: CDR1 MGHDK, CDR2 SYGVNS. V lost 1 base to trimming and J lost 9 bases; unmatched junction nucleotides: 9. CDR3 residues: CASSESGQGGVGEQFF. The CDR3 nucleotides are TGTGCCAGCAGTGAATCTGGACAGGGGGGCGTGGGTGAGCAGTTCTTC.

The chain carries TRBV5-6 and TRBJ1-4; TRBD1 agrees at 8 bases. This CDR3 comprises 13 residues. The ends lost 0 bases at V and 10 bases at J; junction bases unmatched: 2. Per the germline V gene, CDR1 is SGHDT and CDR2 is YYEEEE. CDR3 protein: CASSLAGGGKLFF. The CDR3 bases are TGTGCCAGCAGCTTGGCAGGGGGCGGAAAACTGTTTTTT. Using reference TRBV5-6 and TRBJ1-4 for the parts outside the CDR3, the full variable domain is DAGVTQSPTHLIKTRGQQVTLRCSPKSGHDTVSWYQQALGQGPQFIFQYYEEEERQRGNFPDRFSGHQFPNYSSELNVNALLLGDSALYLCASSLAGGGKLFFGSGTQLSVL.

The rearrangement joins TRBV5-1 to TRBJ2-3, with 8 nucleotides matching TRBD2. Trimming took 4 bases from V and 0 from J; bases not matched to a gene: 7. CDR1 is SGHRS, CDR2 YFSETQ, per germline. The CDR3 has 16 residues. The CDR3 coding sequence is TGCGCCAGCAGCGGCACTAGCGGCGATAGCACAGATACGCAGTATTTT. It is translated as CASSGTSGDSTDTQYF.

This clone is a singleton in its sample. This sequence joins TRBV6-1 and TRBJ2-1, with 14 bases that match TRBD2. The CDR3 loop spans 18 amino acids. V lost 4 bases and J lost 9; bases outside the gene matches: 14. The germline gives CDR1 MNHNS, CDR2 SASEGT. CDR3 in amino acids: CASSVPHPGLAGDGEQFF. The CDR3 nucleotides read TGTGCCAGCAGTGTCCCCCACCCGGGACTAGCGGGGGACGGTGAGCAGTTCTTC.

This chain connects TRBV7-3 to TRBJ1-4, with a possible D match to TRBD1 (5 bases). Looked up from germline, CDR1 is SGHTA and CDR2 is FQGTGA. V dropped 5 bases and J dropped 0 bases, with 10 bases sitting between them. The CDR3 runs 15 residues. CDR3 sequence (DNA): TGTGCCAGCAGCGTAGACAGTGCAACTAATGAAAAACTGTTTTTT. It yields the protein CASSVDSATNEKLFF.

This clone was found once. V usage is TRBV4-3 and J usage is TRBJ1-1; perhaps TRBD1 as D (5 bases). V gave up 5 bases and J gave up 4 bases, with 5 bases separating them. Germline V gene data show CDR1 as LGHNA and CDR2 as YSLEER. This CDR3 has 11 amino acids. The CDR3 protein is CASSRGTEAFF. For the CDR3, the DNA is TGCGCCAGCAGCAGGGGCACTGAAGCTTTCTTT.

The chain employs TRBV3-1 (or the pseudogene TRBV3-2) and TRBJ2-7; 8 positions match TRBD2. The ends lost 4 bases at V and 5 bases at J; junction bases unmatched: 4. The CDR3 runs to 13 residues. From germline, CDR1 is LGHDT and CDR2 YNNKEL (reference sequence). The CDR3 nucleotides read TGTGCCAGCAGCCGCCTAGCGGGTAACGAGCAGTACTTC. This gives the protein CASSRLAGNEQYF.

This clone was counted only a few times. The chain links TRBV4-2 to TRBJ1-6; no reliable D call. V lost 6 bases, J lost 8 bases, and 14 bases lay in between. This CDR3 spans 14 amino acids. CDR1 is LGHNA and CDR2 is YNFKEQ in the germline V gene. The CDR3 DNA is TGTGCCAGCAGGGATATGGGGAGTTATTCACCCCTCCACTTT. It is translated as CASRDMGSYSPLHF.

This clone was found once. The chain is built from TRBV9 and TRBJ1-2; no reliable D call. CDR3 length: 14 residues. Per the germline V gene, CDR1 is SGDLS and CDR2 is YYNGEE. Trimming shortened V by 3 bases and J by 8 bases, and 17 bases separated the two germline ends. The CDR3 protein is CASSGAWYTPGYTF. CDR3 sequence (DNA): TGTGCCAGCAGCGGAGCCTGGTATACCCCGGGCTACACCTTC.

The rearrangement joins TRBV19 to TRBJ1-6; TRBD1 matches at 7 bases. CDR3 length: 13 amino acids. The germline gives CDR1 LNHDA, CDR2 SQIVND (reference sequence). V shed 4 bases and J 8 bases; nucleotides not matched to a gene: 2. The CDR3 nucleotides are TGTGCCAGTAGTAGGGACAGATATTCACCCCTCCACTTT. Protein: CASSRDRYSPLHF. Variable domain in full (rest from reference TRBV19 and TRBJ1-6): DGGITQSPKYLFRKEGQNVTLSCEQNLNHDAMYWYRQDPGQGLRLIYYSQIVNDFQKGDIAEGYSVSREKKESFPLTVTSAQKNPTAFYLCASSRDRYSPLHFGNGTRLTVT.

To note about this clone: The sample holds other DNA sequences that translate to the same CDR3. CDR3 amino acids: CASSSQGNEQFF. Here the CDR3 DNA reads TGTGCCAGCAGCTCACAGGGGAATGAGCAGTTCTTC. The gene calls are TRBV7-9 and TRBJ2-1; 7 nucleotides agree with TRBD1. The V gene end was trimmed by 4 bases and the J gene end by 7 bases; junction bases not matched to a gene: 1. This CDR3 spans 12 amino acids. The germline V gene has CDR1 SEHNR and CDR2 FQNEAQ (reference sequence). The full variable domain, its missing parts supplied by reference TRBV7-9 and TRBJ2-1, is DTGVSQNPRHKITKRGQNVTFRCDPISEHNRLYWYRQTLGQGPEFLTYFQNEAQLEKSRLLSDRFSAERPKGSFSTLEIQRTEQGDSAMYLCASSSQGNEQFFGPGTRLTVL.